This T cell receptor (beta chain) is from a study of T cell responses to AZD1222 COVID-19 vaccine. Study-level points and caveats: Per reports, nearly half of all spike-specific TCRs target regions that are unmutated in variants. Most donors were white British, females outnumbered males, and clonal diversity was possibly underestimated. Repertoire sampling happened only post peak T cell response.

With respect to this clone: No antigen is known for it.

The length of the CDR3 is 15 residues. Germline V gene sequence: CDR1 SGHVS, CDR2 FNYEAQ. The germline V and J ends were trimmed by 6 bases and 5 bases, with 20 bases remaining between them. Sequencing was performed with immunoSEQ multiplex PCR; in TCRdb, only in-frame clones are kept and a portion is missing. This table holds 180,000 or so clones, 88% found once. The sample here was peripheral blood, taken 28 days after the second AZD1222 dose. The TCR sequence derives from an adult who received the AZD1222 COVID-19 vaccine. The chain carries TRBV7-6 and TRBJ2-7, with a weak D call TRBD1 (6 bases). The CDR3 protein is CASRPDNRAFHEQYF. In DNA, the CDR3 is TGTGCCAGCAGGCCGGATAACAGGGCTTTCCACGAGCAGTACTTC.